Listed here are 4 T cell receptor beta chains from one sample, sequenced in a study of blood T cell repertoires in COVID-19. Only in-frame clones appear in the TCRdb table, and some are missing; sequencing was by immunoSEQ multiplex PCR. The sample carries approximately 50,000 clones, roughly 85% recorded once. The specimen sequenced was peripheral blood. The source is a man between 65 and 80 years old with acute or convalescent COVID-19.

The chain's CDR3 is CASSPLAADTQYF. The CDR3 DNA reads as TGTGCCAGCAGCCCACTTGCGGCCGATACGCAGTATTTT. V and J are TRBV6-2 or TRBV6-3 and TRBJ2-3; no firm D call. The CDR3 totals 13 residues. V lost 6 bases, J lost 6 bases, and 13 bases lay in between. Germline V gene sequence: CDR1 MNHEY, CDR2 SVGEGT.

The chain joins TRBV12-3 or TRBV12-4 to TRBJ1-1; D gene uncertain. Trimming removed 7 bases from V and 4 bases from J, with 13 bases in between. The CDR3 is 13 amino acids. CDR3 sequence reads: CASKPTAATEAFF. The CDR3 DNA reads TGTGCCAGCAAGCCCACAGCAGCCACTGAAGCTTTCTTT.

V usage is TRBV7-3 and J usage is TRBJ2-2; TRBD2 is a possible D gene (6 bases). The CDR3 extends over 15 amino acids. Germline V gives CDR1 SGHTA, CDR2 FQGTGA. The V end lost 1 base, the J end lost 5 bases, and 11 bases lay between the germline ends. The CDR3 DNA sequence: TGTGCCAGCAGCTTAAGGGGAGGAGGGACCGGGGAGCTGTTTTTT. Its translation is CASSLRGGGTGELFF.

The chain employs TRBV4-3 and TRBJ1-4; D perhaps matches TRBD1 (5 bases). CDR1 and CDR2 from the germline V gene are LGHNA and YSLEER. CDR3 length equals 16 residues. Trimming took off 0 bases at V and 0 bases at J, with 8 bases between the two ends. CDR3 coding DNA: TGCGCCAGCAGCCAAGATCCCAGGGCAACTAATGAAAAACTGTTTTTT. Translating it yields CASSQDPRATNEKLFF.